Included here is one TCR beta chain sequence, with context. Which antigen it targets is not known. No much larger clone is present one base from it, and per-base qualities are unavailable. The record originates from a study of shared clonotypes between healthy human individuals (TCRdb year 2020). At the level of the whole study: A couple of women and three men aged 18 to 49 years were included in the cohort. For each donor, CD4 naive and CD4 memory were each run on three plates, CD8 naive on two plates, and CD8 memory on one plate. The study deeply sequenced blood TCR repertoires of five healthy adults to estimate repertoire size and the extent of clonotype sharing between individuals. To increase sequencing depth and limit assay-specific biases, different laboratories used diverse techniques to prepare libraries and sequence TCR repertoires. Each donor's leukapheresis produced roughly between roughly 0.9 and 8.9 billion PBMCs.

The donors were healthy, HIV-negative adults who had no recently reported acute infections or vaccinations. Every donor was a Caucasian adult residing in Nashville, Tennessee, USA. CD4+ T cells were enriched by magnetic negative selection; naive cells were then positively selected on CD45RA, and the negative fraction formed the memory subset. After blood collection by leukapheresis, PBMCs were isolated using Ficoll-Histopaque density gradient centrifugation and then cryopreserved in the vapor phase of liquid nitrogen. Purity and quantity of every magnetically sorted T cell population were checked by analytical flow cytometry. Each sorted fraction had its genomic DNA isolated and then quantified by UV absorbance on a Nanodrop 2000c. From cysteine to phenylalanine, the CDR3 is 15 amino acids long. The kept DNA is CDR3 alone, 45 bases in frame from the first base. Cut back by 0 bases and 7 bases, the V and J ends lie 15 bases apart. CDR1 SGHNT and CDR2 YYREEE were looked up in the germline V gene (reference sequence).

TCR CDR3 regions were amplified from genomic DNA by multiplex PCR using the deep immunoSEQ assay. Extracted genomic DNA from each cell subset was spread evenly across all wells of several immunoSEQ 96-well plates, with each plate serving as a replicate. Each replicate PCR for sorted subsets received 150 to 250 ng genomic DNA, equal to 30,000 or so T cell genomes. The purified libraries were quantified using a Qubit 3.0 fluorometer, sized with a Bioanalyzer 2100, and then quantified again using the KAPA Library Quantification kit. Every immunoSEQ 96-well plate was sequenced on a separate single-read 150-cycle Illumina NextSeq 550 flow cell. Processing in the source paper ran as follows. Because the immunoSEQ output held only junctional sequences and lacked quality scores, the filtering could not match the filtering applied to full-length reads. To assign V/J genes and CDR3, sequences were annotated using PyIR, a Python wrapper for IgBLAST v1.9, with IMGT germline references. Reads were filtered out if the reads had weak V/J assignments (E-value above 1e-6), no CDR3, stop codons, out-of-frame junctions, or ambiguous translated residues. V3J clonotypes were defined as sequences sharing the same inferred V gene, J gene, and CDR3 amino acid sequence. The percentage overlap between two repertoires was calculated by dividing the number of shared unique clonotypes by the size of the smaller repertoire. Richness of each repertoire was evaluated using RTK rarefaction, the Chao1 estimator, and Recon v2.1 estimates of unobserved clonotypes. Generation probabilities were computed with OLGA for all TCRbeta clonotypes obtained by the gDNA method from several donors. TCRdb mirrors the immuneACCESS table, restricted to in-frame sequences. Some clones are absent from its copies; in checked studies, under half trace to an unresolved V gene, and the reason for the others is unknown. V, J and clone size are taken as reported in that table, and D and trimming were inferred from the DNA itself. The sample contains about 520,000 clones, approximately 95% of them found a single time. The ten largest clones capture about 0.06% of the sample.

Overall study results and their limits: Larger estimated clonotype richness was generally found for naive subsets than for memory subsets. The genetic and exposure-history diversity represented was limited by the small number of donors. Based on pairwise subsampling, the degree of clonotype sharing among donors was expected to be affected by sequencing depth. Sampling was limited to blood, and TCR repertoires in tissue likely differ from TCR repertoires in blood. Compared with non-shared clonotypes, clonotypes shared by all four sorted-subset donors had higher generation probabilities. Incomplete sequencing was indicated by rarefaction of sorted-subset datasets, despite the large sequencing depth. Across a handful of donors, around 5% of naive CD4, 3% to 4% of naive CD8, 2% to 2.5% of memory CD4, and about 0.4% of memory CD8 clonotypes were shared.

The chain was built from TRBV5-4 and TRBJ2-3; the D region possibly corresponds to TRBD1 (5 bases align). The sequence derives from a young woman in good health. The source material was naive CD4+ T cells sorted from blood. In light of the paper, this sample's cell subset or site label describes: CD45RA+ positively selected. The CDR3 protein sequence reads: CASSLEAQGPNTQYF. In nucleotide form, the sequence is TGTGCCAGCAGCTTGGAGGCGCAGGGTCCTAATACGCAGTATTTT.